The 10 T cell receptor beta chains listed next were all sequenced from one sample in a study of shared clonotypes between healthy human individuals. Sequenced by immunoSEQ multiplex PCR; TCRdb stores in-frame clones only, minus some. The data show 2,500,000 or so clones, under 95% seen once. Material for sequencing was naive CD4+ T cells from PBMCs. Subset indicated: CD45RA+ positively selected. All receptors derive from a man aged 18 to 30 in good health. Some clones in this sample may be carry-over from other donors' samples.

The chain combines TRBV5-1 with TRBJ2-1; TRBD2 matches 8 bases. The germline gives CDR1 SGHRS, CDR2 YFSETQ. V trimming: 4 bases; J trimming: 9 bases; junction bases outside the gene matches: 15. CDR3 length: 16 amino acids. The DNA of the CDR3 is TGCGCCAGCAGCCGGATAGCGGGAAGGTTAGAAGGTGAGCAGTTCTTC. It yields the protein CASSRIAGRLEGEQFF.

The chain combines TRBV7-9 with TRBJ2-3, with 10 bases that match TRBD2. The CDR3 extends over 14 amino acids. The trim removed 1 base at V and 7 bases at J, leaving 2 bases unmatched. Germline loops: CDR1 SEHNR, CDR2 FQNEAQ (reference sequence). The CDR3 spells CASSLEGLANTQYF. For the CDR3, the DNA is TGTGCCAGCAGCTTAGAGGGACTAGCGAATACGCAGTATTTT.

The chain recombines TRBV19 with TRBJ2-7, with TRBD1 identical over 10 bases. The CDR3 loop spans 14 amino acids. Germline V gene sequence: CDR1 LNHDA, CDR2 SQIVND (reference sequence). Trimming cost V 8 bases and J 3 bases; bases outside gene matches: 7. The CDR3 DNA sequence: TGTGCCAGTGCTCCTAGGGACAGGGGCTACGAGCAGTACTTC. Translating gives CASAPRDRGYEQYF.

The rearrangement uses TRBV25-1 and TRBJ2-3, with D unclear. Germline V gene lookup returns CDR1 MGHDK and CDR2 SYGVNS. V gave up 1 base and J gave up 2 bases, with 16 bases separating them. The CDR3 is made up of 17 amino acids. The CDR3 loop reads CASSESAAMKYTDTQYF. The CDR3 DNA reads as TGTGCCAGCAGTGAATCCGCAGCTATGAAGTACACAGATACGCAGTATTTT.

The V call is TRBV21-1, the J call TRBJ2-5; TRBD1, as called in the table, went unchecked against the DNA. TRBV21-1 is listed as a pseudogene. The CDR3 totals 15 residues. DNA for the CDR3: TGTGCCAGCACCGAGCAGGGATGCGACCAAGAGACCCAGTACTTC. Translation gives CASTEQGCDQETQYF.

With respect to this clone: A read error may account for a junction end that differs from germline. V is TRBV5-4 and J is TRBJ1-1, with TRBD1 identical over 8 bases. CDR1 SGHNT and CDR2 YYREEE come from the germline V gene (reference sequence). CDR3 length: 15 amino acids. The chain's CDR3 is CASSRGQGLNTEAFF. DNA for the CDR3: TGCGCCAGCAGCCGTGGACAGGGCTTGAACACTGAAGCTTTCTTT.

This chain connects TRBV6-5 to TRBJ2-7; D may correspond to TRBD1 or TRBD2 (5 bases each). Germline loops: CDR1 MNHEY, CDR2 SVGAGI. Between the trimmed V and J ends, which lost 0 bases and 2 bases, there was a span of 11 bases. This CDR3 has 15 amino acids. CDR3 nucleotides: TGTGCCAGCAGTTACTCTGGGACCCCAACCTACGAGCAGTACTTC. Translation gives CASSYSGTPTYEQYF.

J is TRBJ2-3 and V is TRBV6-5; TRBD2 matches 8 bases. CDR1 is MNHEY and CDR2 is SVGAGI in the germline V gene. The CDR3 totals 15 residues. The V gene end was trimmed by 2 bases and the J gene end by 4 bases; junction bases not matched to a gene: 5. CDR3 in DNA: TGTGCCAGCAGTTACCTAGCGGGTATAGCAGATACGCAGTATTTT. Encoded protein: CASSYLAGIADTQYF.

The chain is built from TRBV4-2 and TRBJ2-2; 8 bases are a match to TRBD1. The V gene's germline CDR1 is LGHNA and CDR2 YNFKEQ. The CDR3 is made up of 17 amino acids. Germline trimming cut 3 bases from V and 3 bases from J; bases unmatched to any gene: 9. This chain's CDR3 is CASSQFQGAPDTGELFF. The CDR3 bases are TGTGCCAGCAGCCAGTTTCAGGGGGCGCCGGACACCGGGGAGCTGTTTTTT.

The chain uses TRBV6-1 and TRBJ1-2; 10 bases match TRBD1. CDR1 and CDR2 from the germline V gene are MNHNS and SASEGT. The CDR3 extends over 15 amino acids. Trimming removed 2 bases from V and 8 bases from J; junction bases left unmatched: 8. CDR3 DNA sequence: TGTGCCAGCAGTGAACGGGGACAGGGGTATGAGGGCTACACCTTC. Translating gives CASSERGQGYEGYTF.